The rows below give T cell receptor beta chains drawn from one sample of a study of glioma-infiltrating T cells. TCRdb re-derived calls from the multiplex PCR reads in MiXCR, one entry per CDR3 protein. The sample lists under 200,000 distinct CDR3 sequences, 30% to 40% seen once, with 20% to 25% in the top ten. The sample taken for sequencing was glioma tissue, nonneoplastic brain tissue, or PBMCs (not recorded which). The receptors shown here come from a human donor with low-grade glioma or glioblastoma, undergoing nonglioma brain surgery, or in good health (not recorded which). Both conserved end residues are part of each CDR3. Fields, in order: clone size, J gene, D gene, V gene, CDR3 protein, CDR3 DNA. The D gene is left open where the match is weak. Clone sizes are given selectively: once, few, many, or a class where the clone is expanded.

clone size: many; J gene: TRBJ1-5; D gene: -; V gene: TRBV6-1; CDR3 protein: CASSELQRPQHF; CDR3 DNA: TGTGCCAGCAGTGAACTTCAGCGGCCCCAGCATTTT
clone size: -; J gene: TRBJ1-2; D gene: -; V gene: TRBV6-5; CDR3 protein: CASSYLQQSTTNYGYTF; CDR3 DNA: TGTGCCAGCAGTTACCTTCAGCAGTCGACAACTAACTATGGCTACACCTTC
clone size: few; J gene: TRBJ2-7; D gene: TRBD2; V gene: TRBV5-1; CDR3 protein: CASSSRTSGNSEQYF; CDR3 DNA: TGCGCCAGCAGCTCCCGGACTAGCGGGAATTCCGAGCAGTACTTC
clone size: -; J gene: TRBJ1-4; D gene: TRBD1; V gene: TRBV5-8; CDR3 protein: CASSLGTALPTNEKLFF; CDR3 DNA: TGTGCCAGCAGCTTAGGGACAGCCCTACCAACTAATGAAAAACTGTTTTTT
clone size: many; J gene: TRBJ2-3; D gene: -; V gene: TRBV28; CDR3 protein: CASSFLGLSTDTQYF; CDR3 DNA: TGTGCCAGCAGTTTTCTAGGACTTTCCACAGATACGCAGTATTTT
clone size: many; J gene: TRBJ1-2; D gene: -; V gene: TRBV14; CDR3 protein: CASSQDYVGASGYTF; CDR3 DNA: TGTGCCAGCAGCCAAGACTACGTCGGTGCAAGTGGCTACACCTTC
clone size: -; J gene: TRBJ1-1; D gene: -; V gene: TRBV20-1; CDR3 protein: CSSIGPREGTFF; CDR3 DNA: TGCAGTTCTATAGGGCCCCGGGAAGGAACTTTCTTT
clone size: once; J gene: TRBJ2-3; D gene: -; V gene: TRBV27; CDR3 protein: CASSPAVSTDTQYF; CDR3 DNA: TGTGCCAGCAGTCCTGCCGTGAGCACAGATACGCAGTATTTT
clone size: many; J gene: TRBJ2-3; D gene: TRBD2; V gene: TRBV6-2/TRBV6-3; CDR3 protein: CASSLLAGNTDTQYF; CDR3 DNA: TGTGCCAGCAGTTTACTAGCGGGGAACACAGATACGCAGTATTTT
clone size: many; J gene: TRBJ2-1; D gene: TRBD2; V gene: TRBV20-1; CDR3 protein: CSEVTSGNNEQFF; CDR3 DNA: TGCAGTGAGGTGACTAGCGGCAACAATGAGCAGTTCTTC
clone size: many; J gene: TRBJ1-3; D gene: -; V gene: TRBV6-2/TRBV6-3; CDR3 protein: CASRSQGSGNTIYF; CDR3 DNA: TGTGCCAGCAGATCCCAGGGCTCTGGAAACACCATATATTTT
clone size: few; J gene: TRBJ2-1; D gene: TRBD2; V gene: TRBV12-3/TRBV12-4; CDR3 protein: CASTSPGLAVEQFF; CDR3 DNA: TGTGCCAGCACTTCCCCGGGACTAGCGGTAGAGCAGTTCTTC
clone size: many; J gene: TRBJ2-5; D gene: -; V gene: TRBV18; CDR3 protein: CASSPPNTGKETQYF; CDR3 DNA: TGTGCCAGCTCACCACCGAACACAGGGAAGGAGACCCAGTACTTC
clone size: many; J gene: TRBJ2-5; D gene: -; V gene: TRBV20-1; CDR3 protein: CSARGQKETQYF; CDR3 DNA: TGCAGTGCCAGAGGACAGAAGGAGACCCAGTACTTC
clone size: many; J gene: TRBJ2-1; D gene: TRBD2; V gene: TRBV18; CDR3 protein: CASSPVTSGPYNEQFF; CDR3 DNA: TGTGCCAGCTCACCAGTGACTAGCGGACCCTACAATGAGCAGTTCTTC
clone size: many; J gene: TRBJ2-7; D gene: TRBD2; V gene: TRBV20-1; CDR3 protein: CSAPPLIGSGGSYEQYF; CDR3 DNA: TGCAGTGCTCCCCCGCTTATTGGTAGCGGGGGCTCCTACGAGCAGTACTTC
clone size: many; J gene: TRBJ2-1; D gene: TRBD2; V gene: TRBV7-2; CDR3 protein: CASSRQQGLAGGYNEQFF; CDR3 DNA: TGTGCCAGCAGCCGGCAGCAGGGACTAGCGGGAGGGTACAATGAGCAGTTCTTC
clone size: -; J gene: TRBJ2-5; D gene: -; V gene: TRBV5-1; CDR3 protein: CASSAGHEQETQYF; CDR3 DNA: TGCGCCAGCAGCGCGGGACACGAACAAGAGACCCAGTACTTC
clone size: -; J gene: TRBJ2-1; D gene: -; V gene: TRBV6-2/TRBV6-3; CDR3 protein: CASSQPGPVTEQFF; CDR3 DNA: TGTGCCAGCAGTCAACCGGGACCTGTCACTGAGCAGTTCTTC